A selection of T cell receptor beta chains follows, all from one sample in a study of molecular identifiers for immune sequencing clone quantification. TCRdb processed the PCR reads anew with MiXCR; each CDR3 protein has one entry. The sample consists of about 330,000 distinct CDR3 sequences, 24% of them appearing once. Sequences were obtained from naive CD8+ T cells from blood, with Jurkat cell RNA spiked in. The receptor source for this set is a human donor in good health. Some libraries in this study had Jurkat cell RNA spiked in. The CDR3 runs from the conserved cysteine through the conserved F or W. The D gene is left open where the match is weak. The listing skips clone size in some rows; elsewhere it reads once, few, many or a size class.

CDR3aa: CASSPFEWYGYTF
CDR3nt: TGTGCCAGCAGCCCGTTTGAGTGGTATGGCTACACCTTC
j_gene: TRBJ1-2
len: 13
v_gene: TRBV14
d_gene: -
abundance: -

CDR3aa: CASSKTGASLQPQHF
CDR3nt: TGTGCCAGCAGCAAGACAGGGGCTTCCCTTCAGCCCCAGCATTTT
j_gene: TRBJ1-5
len: 15
v_gene: TRBV3-1
d_gene: TRBD1
abundance: many

CDR3aa: CSARDWGGLGSPLHF
CDR3nt: TGCAGTGCTAGAGATTGGGGGGGACTGGGGTCACCCCTCCACTTT
j_gene: TRBJ1-6
len: 15
v_gene: TRBV20-1
d_gene: -
abundance: -

CDR3aa: CASSLEPGGSYNEQFF
CDR3nt: TGTGCCAGCAGCTTAGAGCCAGGGGGCTCCTACAATGAGCAGTTCTTC
j_gene: TRBJ2-1
len: 16
v_gene: TRBV7-3
d_gene: TRBD1
abundance: many

CDR3aa: CASSLQGVAYGYTF
CDR3nt: TGTGCCAGCAGTTTACAGGGAGTCGCCTATGGCTACACCTTC
j_gene: TRBJ1-2
len: 14
v_gene: TRBV6-2/TRBV6-3
d_gene: -
abundance: few

CDR3aa: CASSQVPQANTEAFF
CDR3nt: TGCGCCAGCAGCCAAGTTCCCCAGGCGAACACTGAAGCTTTCTTT
j_gene: TRBJ1-1
len: 15
v_gene: TRBV4-3
d_gene: -
abundance: -

CDR3aa: CSARDARDDLSTEAFF
CDR3nt: TGCAGTGCTAGAGATGCGAGGGACGATCTGAGCACTGAAGCTTTCTTT
j_gene: TRBJ1-1
len: 16
v_gene: TRBV20-1
d_gene: -
abundance: -

CDR3aa: CASSLVEGPVGDEQFF
CDR3nt: TGTGCCAGCAGCTTAGTGGAGGGCCCCGTTGGGGATGAGCAGTTCTTC
j_gene: TRBJ2-1
len: 16
v_gene: TRBV11-2
d_gene: -
abundance: -

CDR3aa: CAWSVFMNTEAFF
CDR3nt: TGTGCCTGGAGTGTATTCATGAACACTGAAGCTTTCTTT
j_gene: TRBJ1-1
len: 13
v_gene: TRBV30
d_gene: -
abundance: -

CDR3aa: CAPYRPDYGYPF
CDR3nt: TGTGCCCCCTACCGGCCGGACTATGGCTACCCCTTC
j_gene: TRBJ1-2
len: 12
v_gene: TRBV19
d_gene: -
abundance: -

CDR3aa: CASSAGVGGELFF
CDR3nt: TGTGCCAGCAGCGCAGGCGTCGGCGGGGAGCTGTTTTTT
j_gene: TRBJ2-2
len: 13
v_gene: TRBV7-8
d_gene: -
abundance: many

CDR3aa: CASSLRQYDYSGSGANVLTF
CDR3nt: TGTGCCAGCAGTTTACGACAGTATGATTATTCGGGGTCTGGGGCCAACGTCCTGACTTTC
j_gene: TRBJ2-6
len: 20
v_gene: TRBV6-5
d_gene: -
abundance: few

CDR3aa: CASSHGLSDYGYTF
CDR3nt: TGCGCCAGCAGCCACGGGCTGTCGGACTATGGCTACACCTTC
j_gene: TRBJ1-2
len: 14
v_gene: TRBV4-1
d_gene: -
abundance: few

CDR3aa: CASSPAVGTQYF
CDR3nt: TGTGCCAGTAGCCCCGCAGTTGGGACCCAGTACTTC
j_gene: TRBJ2-5
len: 12
v_gene: TRBV19
d_gene: -
abundance: few

CDR3aa: CATSDTGAGLGAGELLF
CDR3nt: TGTGCCACCAGTGATACTGGAGCGGGATTGGGCGCCGGGGAGCTGCTTTTT
j_gene: TRBJ2-2
len: 17
v_gene: TRBV24-1
d_gene: TRBD2
abundance: -

CDR3aa: CASSYSSQGGGDTQYF
CDR3nt: TGTGCCAGCAGTTACTCGAGCCAGGGGGGAGGGGATACGCAGTATTTT
j_gene: TRBJ2-3
len: 16
v_gene: TRBV6-5
d_gene: -
abundance: -

CDR3aa: CASSFRDANTGELFF
CDR3nt: TGTGCCAGCAGCTTCCGGGACGCCAACACCGGGGAGCTGTTTTTT
j_gene: TRBJ2-2
len: 15
v_gene: TRBV7-9
d_gene: -
abundance: few

CDR3aa: CASSVSLPATNEQFF
CDR3nt: TGTGCCAGCAGCGTCTCCCTGCCAGCAACGAATGAGCAGTTCTTC
j_gene: TRBJ2-1
len: 15
v_gene: TRBV7-9
d_gene: -
abundance: -

CDR3aa: CASSLGTSGIIGELFF
CDR3nt: TGTGCCAGCAGCTTGGGGACTAGCGGGATTATCGGGGAGCTGTTTTTT
j_gene: TRBJ2-2
len: 16
v_gene: TRBV5-4
d_gene: TRBD2
abundance: many

CDR3aa: CAWSGGGTGLTEAFF
CDR3nt: TGTGCCTGGAGTGGGGGCGGGACAGGGCTGACTGAAGCTTTCTTT
j_gene: TRBJ1-1
len: 15
v_gene: TRBV30
d_gene: TRBD1
abundance: -

CDR3aa: CARSEVGGPQETQYF
CDR3nt: TGTGCCCGCAGTGAAGTAGGGGGGCCGCAAGAGACCCAGTACTTC
j_gene: TRBJ2-5
len: 15
v_gene: TRBV25-1
d_gene: -
abundance: -

CDR3aa: CSVDEGFNTGELFF
CDR3nt: TGCAGCGTTGACGAAGGTTTCAACACCGGGGAGCTGTTTTTT
j_gene: TRBJ2-2
len: 14
v_gene: TRBV29-1
d_gene: -
abundance: many

CDR3aa: CASSQPKGLARSSYEQYF
CDR3nt: TGTGCCAGCAGCCAACCCAAAGGACTAGCGAGGTCCTCCTACGAGCAGTACTTC
j_gene: TRBJ2-7
len: 18
v_gene: TRBV3-1
d_gene: TRBD2
abundance: -

CDR3aa: CASSEPLAGVSNQPQHF
CDR3nt: TGTGCCAGCAGTGAGCCGTTAGCAGGGGTTAGCAATCAGCCCCAGCATTTT
j_gene: TRBJ1-5
len: 17
v_gene: TRBV2
d_gene: -
abundance: many

CDR3aa: CASSLRNPRGADTQYF
CDR3nt: TGTGCCAGCAGTTTAAGGAACCCCCGAGGGGCAGATACGCAGTATTTT
j_gene: TRBJ2-3
len: 16
v_gene: TRBV2
d_gene: -
abundance: -

CDR3aa: CASSQVFTNTEAFF
CDR3nt: TGTGCCAGCAGCCAAGTATTCACGAACACTGAAGCTTTCTTT
j_gene: TRBJ1-1
len: 14
v_gene: TRBV14
d_gene: -
abundance: many

CDR3aa: CSSWDPNEKLFF
CDR3nt: TGCAGCTCCTGGGACCCCAATGAAAAACTGTTTTTT
j_gene: TRBJ1-4
len: 12
v_gene: TRBV29-1
d_gene: -
abundance: many